This TCR beta chain was identified during a study of T cells after yellow fever vaccination. In the study overall: Low-cell-number fractions were prepared with SMART-Seq v4 Ultra Low Input. Study findings and constraints: FACS-sorted repertoires might harbor abundant contaminating clonotypes from the bulk population.

The TCR cDNA carried a universal primer site and UMIs from 5'RACE template switching. Using its own MiXCR run on the 5' RACE reads, TCRdb lists one record per CDR3 protein. The sample yields 150,000 or so distinct CDR3 sequences, 9.3% seen once. Trimming cost V 2 bases and J 3 bases, with 19 bases left between them. The CDR3 runs 17 residues. CDR1 and CDR2 from the germline V gene are MGHRA and YSYEKL. This clonotype occurred a few times. Its antigen is undetermined. The chain joins TRBV4-1 to TRBJ1-2, with TRBD1 as a possible D gene (5 bases). Source: CD8+ T cells sorted from PBMCs, taken 45 days after the yellow fever booster vaccination. This TCR was recovered from a man between 18 and 29 years old who received the YFV17D yellow fever vaccine. This chain's CDR3 is CASSQTVLRQPDYGYTF. For the CDR3, the DNA is TGCGCCAGCAGCCAAACCGTTCTTCGACAGCCGGACTATGGCTACACCTTC.